This is a list of T cell receptor beta chains from one sample in a study of response to subunit inactivated influenza vaccine. One entry per CDR3 protein results from TCRdb running MiXCR on the RT-PCR reads. This table holds approximately 490,000 distinct CDR3 sequences, 6.5% to 8% found once. Sequencing was performed on PBMCs from blood, taken less than 25 months after vaccination. The receptors were gathered from a man aged 50 to 69 who received an inactivated influenza vaccine. The CDR3 runs from the conserved cysteine through the conserved F or W. Each record gives: CDR3 protein, CDR3 DNA, J gene, D gene, CDR3 length, clone size, V gene. D genes are given only for firm matches. Only part of the rows carry a size: once, few, many, or a class if the clone is expanded.

cdr3_aa: CASSHRQGRQETQYF
cdr3_nt: TGTGCCAGCAGCCACCGACAGGGGCGGCAGGAGACCCAGTACTTC
j_call: TRBJ2-5
d_call: TRBD1
cdr3_length: 15
clone_size: -
v_call: TRBV14

cdr3_aa: CASSLVVFEQFF
cdr3_nt: TGTGCCAGCAGTTTAGTGGTATTTGAGCAGTTCTTC
j_call: TRBJ2-1
d_call: -
cdr3_length: 12
clone_size: -
v_call: TRBV12-3/TRBV12-4

cdr3_aa: CASSSSWGSVNNSPLHF
cdr3_nt: TGTGCCAGCAGTTCCTCTTGGGGCAGCGTCAATAATTCACCCCTCCACTTT
j_call: TRBJ1-6
d_call: -
cdr3_length: 17
clone_size: few
v_call: TRBV27

cdr3_aa: CASKQADTQYF
cdr3_nt: TGTGCCAGCAAACAGGCAGATACGCAGTATTTT
j_call: TRBJ2-3
d_call: -
cdr3_length: 11
clone_size: -
v_call: TRBV6-2/TRBV6-3

cdr3_aa: CASSRLTGTYEQYF
cdr3_nt: TGTGCCAGCTCCCGCCTGACAGGAACCTACGAGCAGTACTTC
j_call: TRBJ2-7
d_call: -
cdr3_length: 14
clone_size: -
v_call: TRBV2

cdr3_aa: CASSLQGALGEQFF
cdr3_nt: TGTGCCAGCAGCTTACAGGGGGCTCTCGGTGAGCAGTTCTTC
j_call: TRBJ2-1
d_call: TRBD1
cdr3_length: 14
clone_size: -
v_call: TRBV6-2/TRBV6-3

cdr3_aa: CASSLSTRGTGGGEQFF
cdr3_nt: TGTGCCAGCAGCTTATCAACCCGTGGGACAGGGGGTGGTGAGCAGTTCTTC
j_call: TRBJ2-1
d_call: TRBD1
cdr3_length: 17
clone_size: -
v_call: TRBV7-9

cdr3_aa: CSARGEAQETQYF
cdr3_nt: TGCAGCGCGAGGGGTGAGGCCCAAGAGACCCAGTACTTC
j_call: TRBJ2-5
d_call: -
cdr3_length: 13
clone_size: -
v_call: TRBV29-1

cdr3_aa: CSVMGQPGLSYEQYF
cdr3_nt: TGCAGCGTGATGGGCCAACCGGGACTCAGTTACGAGCAGTACTTC
j_call: TRBJ2-7
d_call: -
cdr3_length: 15
clone_size: -
v_call: TRBV29-1

cdr3_aa: CASTYVPGPPMDEQYF
cdr3_nt: TGTGCCAGCACTTATGTCCCGGGGCCTCCCATGGACGAGCAGTACTTC
j_call: TRBJ2-7
d_call: -
cdr3_length: 16
clone_size: many
v_call: TRBV28

cdr3_aa: CASSLRGQGNIQYF
cdr3_nt: TGTGCCAGCAGTTTAAGGGGGCAAGGGAACATTCAGTACTTC
j_call: TRBJ2-4
d_call: TRBD1
cdr3_length: 14
clone_size: many
v_call: TRBV28

cdr3_aa: CASSVGTSLAGGPNEQFF
cdr3_nt: TGTGCCAGCAGCGTAGGCACCTCACTAGCGGGAGGGCCAAATGAGCAGTTCTTC
j_call: TRBJ2-1
d_call: TRBD2
cdr3_length: 18
clone_size: -
v_call: TRBV9

cdr3_aa: CASSSHRVPLNTEAFF
cdr3_nt: TGTGCCAGCAGCTCACACCGGGTCCCCCTGAACACTGAAGCTTTCTTT
j_call: TRBJ1-1
d_call: -
cdr3_length: 16
clone_size: many
v_call: TRBV7-2

cdr3_aa: CATSDVSIAYNEQFF
cdr3_nt: TGTGCCACCAGTGATGTATCTATAGCTTACAATGAGCAGTTCTTC
j_call: TRBJ2-1
d_call: -
cdr3_length: 15
clone_size: many
v_call: TRBV24-1

cdr3_aa: CAISDVGSEETQYF
cdr3_nt: TGTGCCATCAGTGATGTTGGGAGCGAAGAGACCCAGTACTTC
j_call: TRBJ2-5
d_call: -
cdr3_length: 14
clone_size: many
v_call: TRBV10-3

cdr3_aa: CASRPYRGYEQYF
cdr3_nt: TGTGCCAGCAGGCCCTACAGGGGCTACGAGCAGTACTTC
j_call: TRBJ2-7
d_call: TRBD1
cdr3_length: 13
clone_size: -
v_call: TRBV6-1

cdr3_aa: CAISESIGGSNIVHNEQFF
cdr3_nt: TGTGCCATCAGTGAGTCGATAGGGGGGTCCAACATTGTCCACAATGAGCAGTTCTTC
j_call: TRBJ2-1
d_call: -
cdr3_length: 19
clone_size: -
v_call: TRBV10-3

cdr3_aa: CASSPRTGIYEQYF
cdr3_nt: TGTGCCAGCAGCCCCCGAACCGGGATCTACGAGCAGTACTTC
j_call: TRBJ2-7
d_call: -
cdr3_length: 14
clone_size: many
v_call: TRBV3-1

cdr3_aa: CSAREGTALGEQFF
cdr3_nt: TGCAGTGCTAGAGAGGGGACGGCATTGGGTGAGCAGTTCTTC
j_call: TRBJ2-1
d_call: -
cdr3_length: 14
clone_size: many
v_call: TRBV20-1

cdr3_aa: CASRDRASVDEQFF
cdr3_nt: TGTGCCAGCAGAGATCGGGCTAGCGTCGATGAGCAGTTCTTC
j_call: TRBJ2-1
d_call: -
cdr3_length: 14
clone_size: few
v_call: TRBV7-9

cdr3_aa: CASRLPFGPNYGYTF
cdr3_nt: TGTGCCAGCAGGCTACCTTTTGGACCGAACTATGGCTACACCTTC
j_call: TRBJ1-2
d_call: -
cdr3_length: 15
clone_size: many
v_call: TRBV11-2

cdr3_aa: CATSDRISYEQYF
cdr3_nt: TGTGCCACCTCGGACCGTATCTCCTACGAGCAGTACTTC
j_call: TRBJ2-7
d_call: -
cdr3_length: 13
clone_size: -
v_call: TRBV7-8

cdr3_aa: CASSLDRGYEKLFF
cdr3_nt: TGCGCCAGCAGCTTGGACAGGGGGTATGAAAAACTGTTTTTT
j_call: TRBJ1-4
d_call: TRBD1
cdr3_length: 14
clone_size: many
v_call: TRBV5-1

cdr3_aa: CASHRDPRDTGELFF
cdr3_nt: TGTGCCAGCCACCGGGACCCCCGGGACACCGGGGAGCTGTTTTTT
j_call: TRBJ2-2
d_call: -
cdr3_length: 15
clone_size: -
v_call: TRBV28

cdr3_aa: CASSQPGLSNQPQHF
cdr3_nt: TGTGCCAGCAGCCAGCCGGGTCTTAGCAATCAGCCCCAGCATTTT
j_call: TRBJ1-5
d_call: -
cdr3_length: 15
clone_size: -
v_call: TRBV3-1

cdr3_aa: CASSVEGRDSDTQYF
cdr3_nt: TGTGCCAGCAGCGTAGAAGGCAGGGACTCAGATACGCAGTATTTT
j_call: TRBJ2-3
d_call: -
cdr3_length: 15
clone_size: -
v_call: TRBV9

cdr3_aa: CASKGGDEQFF
cdr3_nt: TGTGCCAGCAAAGGGGGCGATGAGCAGTTCTTC
j_call: TRBJ2-1
d_call: TRBD1
cdr3_length: 11
clone_size: -
v_call: TRBV9

cdr3_aa: CASSLGGRTDNEQFF
cdr3_nt: TGTGCCAGCAGCTTAGGAGGGCGGACAGACAATGAGCAGTTCTTC
j_call: TRBJ2-1
d_call: -
cdr3_length: 15
clone_size: many
v_call: TRBV7-6

cdr3_aa: CASSFSLQIGELFF
cdr3_nt: TGTGCCAGCAGTTTCTCCCTCCAGATCGGGGAGCTGTTTTTT
j_call: TRBJ2-2
d_call: -
cdr3_length: 14
clone_size: few
v_call: TRBV12-3/TRBV12-4

cdr3_aa: CATIGQNTEAFF
cdr3_nt: TGTGCCACCATAGGACAGAACACTGAAGCTTTCTTT
j_call: TRBJ1-1
d_call: -
cdr3_length: 12
clone_size: few
v_call: TRBV10-3

cdr3_aa: CASSLTGSSNQPQHF
cdr3_nt: TGCGCCAGCAGCTTAACAGGGTCTAGCAATCAGCCCCAGCATTTT
j_call: TRBJ1-5
d_call: -
cdr3_length: 15
clone_size: many
v_call: TRBV5-1

cdr3_aa: CASSLWTEEQYF
cdr3_nt: TGTGCCAGCAGTCTATGGACGGAGGAGCAGTACTTC
j_call: TRBJ2-7
d_call: -
cdr3_length: 12
clone_size: few
v_call: TRBV28

cdr3_aa: CSARATGGSNQPQHF
cdr3_nt: TGCAGTGCTAGGGCGACCGGCGGGAGCAATCAGCCCCAGCATTTT
j_call: TRBJ1-5
d_call: -
cdr3_length: 15
clone_size: many
v_call: TRBV20-1

cdr3_aa: CSAERRFGYGYTF
cdr3_nt: TGCAGTGCTGAGAGGCGGTTCGGCTATGGCTACACCTTC
j_call: TRBJ1-2
d_call: -
cdr3_length: 13
clone_size: few
v_call: TRBV20-1

cdr3_aa: CASSFGGRLDTQYF
cdr3_nt: TGTGCCAGCAGTTTCGGGGGTAGATTAGATACGCAGTATTTT
j_call: TRBJ2-3
d_call: -
cdr3_length: 14
clone_size: -
v_call: TRBV12-3/TRBV12-4

cdr3_aa: CASTGGYNEQFF
cdr3_nt: TGTGCCAGCACGGGCGGTTACAATGAGCAGTTCTTC
j_call: TRBJ2-1
d_call: -
cdr3_length: 12
clone_size: -
v_call: TRBV2

cdr3_aa: CSVAQGAAFLYEQFF
cdr3_nt: TGCAGCGTTGCCCAGGGTGCGGCGTTCTTATATGAGCAGTTCTTC
j_call: TRBJ2-1
d_call: -
cdr3_length: 15
clone_size: -
v_call: TRBV29-1

cdr3_aa: CASSLGPGDPYEQYF
cdr3_nt: TGTGCCAGCAGCTTAGGGCCGGGGGATCCCTACGAGCAGTACTTC
j_call: TRBJ2-7
d_call: -
cdr3_length: 15
clone_size: few
v_call: TRBV5-6

cdr3_aa: CASSPISGTMNTEAFF
cdr3_nt: TGTGCCAGCAGTCCAATATCCGGGACAATGAACACTGAAGCTTTCTTT
j_call: TRBJ1-1
d_call: -
cdr3_length: 16
clone_size: -
v_call: TRBV12-3/TRBV12-4

cdr3_aa: CASTSYTGSYNEQFF
cdr3_nt: TGTGCCAGCACCTCATACACAGGGTCCTACAATGAGCAGTTCTTC
j_call: TRBJ2-1
d_call: -
cdr3_length: 15
clone_size: many
v_call: TRBV6-1

cdr3_aa: CASSPGTGTGNTYNEQFF
cdr3_nt: TGTGCCAGCAGTCCCGGGACAGGGACCGGGAATACCTACAATGAGCAGTTCTTC
j_call: TRBJ2-1
d_call: TRBD1
cdr3_length: 18
clone_size: many
v_call: TRBV11-2

cdr3_aa: CASRPGQGGNSPLHF
cdr3_nt: TGTGCCAGCAGGCCTGGACAGGGTGGGAATTCACCCCTCCACTTT
j_call: TRBJ1-6
d_call: TRBD1
cdr3_length: 15
clone_size: -
v_call: TRBV2